These 22 T cell receptor beta chains were sequenced from one sample in a study of breast tumors, draining lymph nodes, adjacent tissues. Breast cancer patients provided tissue from their axillary draining lymph nodes. TCRdb analysed the multiplex PCR reads with MiXCR anew, one entry per CDR3 protein. The table lists 200,000 to 250,000 distinct CDR3 sequences, approximately 36% of them singletons. Sequencing used axillary lymph node tissue. These receptor sequences come from a female donor with breast cancer. Some clones in this sample may be carry-over from other donors' samples.

In this sample, this clonotype turned up many times. The genes are TRBV2 and TRBJ2-5; 14 nucleotides agree with TRBD2. The CDR3 sequence is 15 residues long. CDR1 is SNHLY and CDR2 is FYNNEI in the germline V gene. The V gene end was trimmed by 7 bases and the J gene end by 5 bases; junction bases not matched to a gene: 6. In nucleotides, the CDR3 is TGTGCCAGCACCGGACTAGCGGGGGGCTTCGAGACCCAGTACTTC. It specifies CASTGLAGGFETQYF.

For this clonotype: This sequence may be a read error, since a much larger clone differs from it by one base. The chain is built from TRBV19 and TRBJ2-1, with D hard to call. Germline V gene sequence: CDR1 LNHDA, CDR2 SQIVND (reference sequence). The CDR3 totals 14 residues. The CDR3 protein is CASSVDGRGNEQFF. DNA for the CDR3: TGTGCCAGTAGTGTAGATGGTAGAGGCAATGAGCAGTTCTTC.

This clonotype has a handful of counts. Its ends do not fully match the called genes, so a read error is possible. This sequence joins TRBV7-7 and TRBJ2-5; TRBD2 is a possible D gene (5 bases). Germline V CDR1 and CDR2: SSHAT, FNYEAQ (reference sequence). The CDR3 loop spans 15 amino acids. The DNA for the CDR3 is TGTGCTAGCAGCTTAGGACTGCTCACCGGGGAGACCCAGTACTTC. It translates to CASSLGLLTGETQYF. The full variable domain, with the rest looked up from reference TRBV7-7 and TRBJ2-5, is GAGVSQSPRYKVTKRGQDVTLRCDPISSHATLYWYQQALGQGPEFLTYFNYEAQPDKSGLPSDRFSAERPEGSISTLTIQRTEQRDSAMYRCASSLGLLTGETQYFGPGTRLLVL.

The gene calls are TRBV25-1 and TRBJ1-6, with 9 bases that match TRBD1. This CDR3 has 14 amino acids. The V gene's germline CDR1 is MGHDK and CDR2 SYGVNS. J was trimmed by 5 bases and V by 8 bases; bases with no gene match: 4. CDR3 loop: CASQGTGHNSPLHF. In DNA, the CDR3 is TGTGCCAGCCAAGGGACAGGGCATAATTCACCCCTCCACTTT. The full variable domain, completed using reference TRBV25-1 and TRBJ1-6, is EADIYQTPRYLVIGTGKKITLECSQTMGHDKMYWYQQDPGMELHLIHYSYGVNSTEKGDLSSESTVSRIRTEHFPLTLESARPSHTSQYLCASQGTGHNSPLHFGNGTRLTVT.

In this sample, this clonotype turned up a few times. The chain has TRBV6-5 and TRBJ2-3; no clear D gene. Deletions cut 1 base from V and 7 bases from J, with 3 bases between. The CDR3 consists of 11 residues. Germline V gene data show CDR1 as MNHEY and CDR2 as SVGAGI. CDR3 in amino acids: CASSYLYTQYF. In DNA, the CDR3 is TGTGCCAGCAGTTACTTATATACGCAGTATTTT.

This clonotype was seen at least ten times. The chain links TRBV5-1 to TRBJ2-6; TRBD2 is a possible D gene (5 bases). The germline V gene encodes CDR1 SGHRS and CDR2 YFSETQ. This CDR3 has 14 amino acids. V lost 7 bases to trimming and J lost 2 bases, with 10 bases between them. CDR3 sequence: CASLPGTGANVLTF. CDR3 bases: TGCGCCAGCCTACCGGGGACTGGGGCCAACGTCCTGACTTTC. Together with reference TRBV5-1 and TRBJ2-6, the CDR3 gives the full variable domain: KAGVTQTPRYLIKTRGQQVTLSCSPISGHRSVSWYQQTPGQGLQFLFEYFSETQRNKGNFPGRFSGRQFSNSRSEMNVSTLELGDSALYLCASLPGTGANVLTFGAGSRLTVL.

Concerning this clonotype: Being one base from a much bigger clone, this may be a read error. The chain joins TRBV14 to TRBJ2-7; 8 nucleotides match TRBD2. Germline assignment: CDR1 SGHDN and CDR2 FVKESK. CDR3 size: 14 residues. The CDR3 coding sequence is TGTGCCAGCAGCAAACTAGCGGAAACCTACGAGCAGTCCTTC. Protein product: CASSKLAETYEQSF.

To note about this clonotype: One end of the junction varies from germline; a read error may be responsible. The rearrangement links TRBV10-3 to TRBJ2-5, with 13 bases aligning to TRBD2. The germline gives CDR1 ENHRY, CDR2 SYGVKD. The CDR3 spans 16 residues. The CDR3 here is CATSDPGLAGRETQYF. The DNA of the CDR3 is TGTGCCACCAGTGACCCGGGACTAGCGGGGCGGGAGACCCAGTACTTC.

In this sample, this clonotype turned up many times. V and J are TRBV29-1 and TRBJ2-7; the D is unclear. Per the germline V gene, CDR1 is SQVTM and CDR2 is ANQGSEA. The CDR3 has 16 amino acids. V was cut by 4 bases and J by 0 bases, with 19 bases left in between. Written as DNA, the CDR3 is TGCAGCGTTGTCCGAAGAGGTCAGGTCTACTCCTACGAGCAGTACTTC. As protein: CSVVRRGQVYSYEQYF.

There are many counts of this clonotype. J is TRBJ1-6 and V is TRBV4-2; D is undetermined. Trimming took 1 base from V and 7 from J, leaving 11 bases between them. The CDR3 extends over 15 amino acids. Germline V CDR1 and CDR2: LGHNA, YNFKEQ. CDR3: CASSQAGMGNSPLHF. The CDR3 coding sequence is TGTGCCAGCAGCCAAGCGGGAATGGGGAATTCACCCCTCCACTTT.

The sample holds many counts of this clonotype. A much larger clone is a single base away; this may be a read error. The rearrangement joins TRBV12-3 or TRBV12-4 to TRBJ1-2; TRBD1 agrees at 8 bases. The CDR3 contains 15 residues. The J segment lost 7 bases and the V segment lost 3 bases, leaving 10 bases of the junction unmatched. CDR3 bases: TGTGCCAGCAGTTTCTTAATCAGGGGGCAGAGTGGCTACACCTTC. Its protein product is CASSFLIRGQSGYTF.

The CDR3 loop reads CASSLRSRAQYF. CDR3 in DNA: TGTGCCAGCAGCCTTAGGAGCAGGGCCCAGTACTTC. V usage is TRBV11-3 and J usage is TRBJ2-5, with TRBD1 as a possible D gene (5 bases). V was clipped by 5 bases and J by 9 bases, with 13 bases between them. The CDR3 sequence is 12 residues long. The V gene's germline CDR1 is SGHNT and CDR2 YENEEA.

Ten or more counts support this clonotype. The chain carries TRBV4-1 and TRBJ1-2, with 8 bases aligning to TRBD1. The CDR3 is made up of 15 amino acids. The germline gives CDR1 MGHRA, CDR2 YSYEKL. With 0 bases clipped from V and 2 bases from J, the junction kept 2 bases outside the gene matches. In DNA form, the CDR3 reads TGCGCCAGCAGCCAAGATAGACAGGGGAACTATGGCTACACCTTC. It codes for CASSQDRQGNYGYTF.

The genes are TRBV11-2 and TRBJ2-5; unclear D gene. The CDR3 is 17 amino acids. Germline values: CDR1 SGHAT, CDR2 FQNNGV. V shed 0 bases and J shed 0 bases, with 14 bases lying between them. The chain's CDR3 is CASSLDLRTAYQETQYF. In DNA, the CDR3 is TGTGCCAGCAGCTTAGATCTTCGTACCGCCTACCAAGAGACCCAGTACTTC.

The rearrangement uses TRBV12-3 or TRBV12-4 and TRBJ2-1; the match to TRBD2 covers 15 bases. This CDR3 contains 16 residues. V dropped 1 base and J dropped 13; count of bases not matched to a gene: 8. The CDR3 bases are TGTGCCAGCAGTTTAGGGACTAGCGGGAGGGCCATTGGACAGTTCTTC. Its translation is CASSLGTSGRAIGQFF.

This clonotype showed up many times. This rearrangement joins TRBV24-1 to TRBJ2-3, with D maybe TRBD2 (5 bases). Trimming took off 5 bases at V and 6 bases at J, with 8 bases between the two ends. CDR1 KGHDR and CDR2 SFDVKD come from the germline V gene. This CDR3 contains 12 residues. CDR3 nucleotides: TGTGCCACCAGTGGGGCTAGCGATACGCAGTATTTT. It translates to CATSGASDTQYF.

This clonotype is a singleton in its sample. This chain joins TRBV28 and TRBJ2-7, with TRBD2 as a possible D gene (5 bases). Trimming removed 2 bases from V and 3 bases from J, with 11 bases in between. The CDR3 runs to 14 residues. Germline loops: CDR1 MDHEN, CDR2 SYDVKM. CDR3 protein: CASSLGVGLYEQYF. As DNA, the CDR3 is TGTGCCAGCAGTTTAGGGGTCGGACTCTACGAGCAGTACTTC.

The table lists this clonotype with a count of one. V is TRBV7-6 and J is TRBJ2-7, with D unclear. The ends were cut back, 5 bases at V and 0 bases at J, with 8 bases in the middle. Germline lookup yields CDR1 SGHVS and CDR2 FNYEAQ. The CDR3 is 13 residues long. CDR3 nucleotide sequence: TGTGCCAGCAGCCCTCAAGCCTCCTACGAGCAGTACTTC. It is translated as CASSPQASYEQYF.

This clonotype was recorded at least ten times. The chain couples TRBV5-1 to TRBJ1-6, with D tentatively TRBD1 (6 bases). The germline V gene has CDR1 SGHRS and CDR2 YFSETQ. V shed 0 bases and J shed 6 bases, with 10 bases lying between them. This CDR3 has 15 amino acids. Written as DNA, the CDR3 is TGCGCCAGCAGCTTGGCAGGGGTAATTAATTCACCCCTCCACTTT. The encoded protein is CASSLAGVINSPLHF.

As concerns this clonotype: A much larger clone differs by one base, so this may be a read error. The chain has TRBV18 and TRBJ1-2, with D uncertain. Germline V gene sequence: CDR1 KGHSH, CDR2 LQKENI. The CDR3 is 13 residues long. CDR3 sequence reads: CASPPDGFYGYTF. The CDR3, as DNA: TGTGCCAGCCCACCGGACGGATTCTATGGCTACACCTTC.

This clonotype has ten or more counts. The chain joins TRBV4-2 to TRBJ2-1; 14 nucleotides agree with TRBD2. V shed 1 base, J shed 2 bases, and the junction held 7 bases outside the gene matches. The germline V gene encodes CDR1 LGHNA and CDR2 YNFKEQ. The CDR3 sequence is 19 residues long. CDR3 bases: TGTGCCAGCAGCCAAGGACTAGCGGGAGGGCGAGTAACCTACAATGAGCAGTTCTTC. Translating gives CASSQGLAGGRVTYNEQFF.

On this clonotype itself: Given a much more abundant clone one base away, this may be a read error. The chain is built from TRBV12-3 or TRBV12-4 and TRBJ1-2, with D perhaps matching TRBD1 (6 bases). This CDR3 comprises 13 residues. V was shortened by 3 bases and J by 4 bases, with 9 bases between the two germline ends. The CDR3 DNA sequence: TGTGCCAGCAGTTTCAAGGGGGTCTATGGCTACACCTTC. Its translation is CASSFKGVYGYTF.